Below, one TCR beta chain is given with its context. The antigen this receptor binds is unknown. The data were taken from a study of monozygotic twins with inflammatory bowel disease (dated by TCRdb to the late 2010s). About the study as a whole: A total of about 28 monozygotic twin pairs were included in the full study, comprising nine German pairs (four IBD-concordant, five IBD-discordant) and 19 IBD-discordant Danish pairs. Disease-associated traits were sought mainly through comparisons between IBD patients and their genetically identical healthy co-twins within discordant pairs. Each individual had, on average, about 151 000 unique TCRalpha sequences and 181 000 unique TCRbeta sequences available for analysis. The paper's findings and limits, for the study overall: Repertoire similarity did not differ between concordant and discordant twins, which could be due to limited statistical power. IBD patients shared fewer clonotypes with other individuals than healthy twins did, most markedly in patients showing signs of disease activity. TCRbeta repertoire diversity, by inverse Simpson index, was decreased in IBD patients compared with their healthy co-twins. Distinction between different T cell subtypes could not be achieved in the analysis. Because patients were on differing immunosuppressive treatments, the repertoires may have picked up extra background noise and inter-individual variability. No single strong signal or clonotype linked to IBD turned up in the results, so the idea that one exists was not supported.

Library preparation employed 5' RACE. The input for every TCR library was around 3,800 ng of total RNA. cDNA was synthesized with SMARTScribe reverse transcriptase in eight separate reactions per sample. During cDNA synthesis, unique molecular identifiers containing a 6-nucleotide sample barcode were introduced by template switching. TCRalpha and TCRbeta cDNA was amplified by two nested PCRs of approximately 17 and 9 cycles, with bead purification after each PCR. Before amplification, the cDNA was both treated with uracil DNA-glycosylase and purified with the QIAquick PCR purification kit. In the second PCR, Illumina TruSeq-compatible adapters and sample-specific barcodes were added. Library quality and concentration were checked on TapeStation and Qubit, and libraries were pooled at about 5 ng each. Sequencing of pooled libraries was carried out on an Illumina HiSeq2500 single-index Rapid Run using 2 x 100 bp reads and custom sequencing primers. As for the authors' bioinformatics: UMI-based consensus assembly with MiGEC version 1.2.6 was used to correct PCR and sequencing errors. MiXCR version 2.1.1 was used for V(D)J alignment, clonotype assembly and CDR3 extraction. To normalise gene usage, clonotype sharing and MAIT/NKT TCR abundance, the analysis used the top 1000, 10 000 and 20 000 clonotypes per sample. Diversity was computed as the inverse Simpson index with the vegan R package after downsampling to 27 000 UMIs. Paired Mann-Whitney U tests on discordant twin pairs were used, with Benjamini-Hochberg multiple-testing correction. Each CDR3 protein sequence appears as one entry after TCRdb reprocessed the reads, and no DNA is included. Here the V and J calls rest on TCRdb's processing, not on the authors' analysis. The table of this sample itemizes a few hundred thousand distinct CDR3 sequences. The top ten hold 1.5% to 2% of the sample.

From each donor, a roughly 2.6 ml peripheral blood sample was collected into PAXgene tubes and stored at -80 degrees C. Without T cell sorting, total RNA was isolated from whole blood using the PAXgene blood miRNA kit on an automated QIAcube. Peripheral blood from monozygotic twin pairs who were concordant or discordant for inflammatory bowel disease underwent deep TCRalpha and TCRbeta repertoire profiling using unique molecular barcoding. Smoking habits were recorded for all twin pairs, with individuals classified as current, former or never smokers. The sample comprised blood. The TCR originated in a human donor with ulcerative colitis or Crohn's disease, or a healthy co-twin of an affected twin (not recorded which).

The CDR3 protein sequence reads: CASSLGQGPTYEQYF. The rearranged segments are TRBV11-2 and TRBJ2-7; the TCRdb call, TRBD1, lacks DNA for checking. Sequences SGHAT (CDR1) and FQNNGV (CDR2) are obtained from the germline V gene. The CDR3 starts with the cysteine, ends with the phenylalanine, and has 15 residues. The nucleotide record is missing.